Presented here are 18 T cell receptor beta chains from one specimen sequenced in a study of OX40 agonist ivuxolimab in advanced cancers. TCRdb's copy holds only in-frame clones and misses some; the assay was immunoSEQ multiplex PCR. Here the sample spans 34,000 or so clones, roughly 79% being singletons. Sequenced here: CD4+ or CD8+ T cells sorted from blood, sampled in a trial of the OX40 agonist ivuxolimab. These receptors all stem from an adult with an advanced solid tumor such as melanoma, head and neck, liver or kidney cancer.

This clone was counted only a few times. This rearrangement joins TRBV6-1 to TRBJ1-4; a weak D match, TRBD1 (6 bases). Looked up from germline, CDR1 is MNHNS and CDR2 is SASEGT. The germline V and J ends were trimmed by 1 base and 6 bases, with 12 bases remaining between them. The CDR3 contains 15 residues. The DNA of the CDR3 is TGTGCCAGCAGTGAAGAGGACAGATTCTATGAAAAACTGTTTTTT. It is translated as CASSEEDRFYEKLFF.

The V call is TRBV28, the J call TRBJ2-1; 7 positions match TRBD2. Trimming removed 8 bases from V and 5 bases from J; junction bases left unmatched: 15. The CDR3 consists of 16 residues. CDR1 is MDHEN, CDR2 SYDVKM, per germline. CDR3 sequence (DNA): TGTGCCAGCCCCCCTGCGGGGAGGGCGTACCACAATGAGCAGTTCTTC. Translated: CASPPAGRAYHNEQFF. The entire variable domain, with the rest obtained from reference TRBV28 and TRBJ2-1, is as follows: DVKVTQSSRYLVKRTGEKVFLECVQDMDHENMFWYRQDPGLGLRLIYFSYDVKMKEKGDIPEGYSVSREKKERFSLILESASTNQTSMYLCASPPAGRAYHNEQFFGPGTRLTVL.

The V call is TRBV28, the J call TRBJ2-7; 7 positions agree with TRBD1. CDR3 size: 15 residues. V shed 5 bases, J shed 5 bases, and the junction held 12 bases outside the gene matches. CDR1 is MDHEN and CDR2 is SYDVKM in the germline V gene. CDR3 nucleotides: TGTGCCAGCAGTACAGGACAGGCCCCCGGGGACGAGCAGTACTTC. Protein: CASSTGQAPGDEQYF. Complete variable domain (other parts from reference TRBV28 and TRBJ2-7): DVKVTQSSRYLVKRTGEKVFLECVQDMDHENMFWYRQDPGLGLRLIYFSYDVKMKEKGDIPEGYSVSREKKERFSLILESASTNQTSMYLCASSTGQAPGDEQYFGPGTRLTVT.

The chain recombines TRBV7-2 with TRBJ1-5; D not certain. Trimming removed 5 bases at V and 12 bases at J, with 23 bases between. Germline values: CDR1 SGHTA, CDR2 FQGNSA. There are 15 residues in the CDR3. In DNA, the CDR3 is TGTGCCAGCAGCCTGGTTGAGGTCCCCGGTGGGGACCAGCATTTT. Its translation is CASSLVEVPGGDQHF. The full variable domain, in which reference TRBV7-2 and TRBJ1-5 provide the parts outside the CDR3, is GAGVSQSPSNKVTEKGKDVELRCDPISGHTALYWYRQSLGQGLEFLIYFQGNSAPDKSGLPSDRFSAERTGGSVSTLTIQRTQQEDSAVYLCASSLVEVPGGDQHFGDGTRLSIL.

The CDR3 reads CASSQNDGQPQHF. Written as DNA, the CDR3 is TGCGCCAGCAGCCAAAATGACGGGCAGCCCCAGCATTTT. The gene calls are TRBV4-1 and TRBJ1-5, with D uncertain. The germline CDR1 and CDR2 sequences are MGHRA and YSYEKL. CDR3 length: 13 amino acids. Trimming stripped 2 bases from V and 7 bases from J, with 9 bases between.

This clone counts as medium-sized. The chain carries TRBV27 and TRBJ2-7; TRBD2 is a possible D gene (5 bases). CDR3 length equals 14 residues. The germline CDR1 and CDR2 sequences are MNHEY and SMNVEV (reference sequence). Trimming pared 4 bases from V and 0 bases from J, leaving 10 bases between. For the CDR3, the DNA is TGTGCCAGCAGTTGGAGCGGTCTCTCCTACGAGCAGTACTTC. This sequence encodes CASSWSGLSYEQYF.

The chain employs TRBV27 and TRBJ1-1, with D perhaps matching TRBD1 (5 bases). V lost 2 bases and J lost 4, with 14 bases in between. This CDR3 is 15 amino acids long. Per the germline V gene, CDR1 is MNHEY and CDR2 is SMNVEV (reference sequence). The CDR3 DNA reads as TGTGCCAGCAGTTTAGCCCAGGGTTGGGTCACTGAAGCTTTCTTT. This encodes CASSLAQGWVTEAFF.

The DNA for the CDR3 is TGTGCCAGCAGTAGGGTGGTCCGCACAGATACGCAGTATTTT. It is translated as CASSRVVRTDTQYF. This rearrangement joins TRBV6-1 to TRBJ2-3; no reliable D call. The V end was cut by 5 bases, the J end by 1 base, with 10 bases between. Germline-derived CDR1 and CDR2 are MNHNS and SASEGT. This CDR3 region has 14 residues.

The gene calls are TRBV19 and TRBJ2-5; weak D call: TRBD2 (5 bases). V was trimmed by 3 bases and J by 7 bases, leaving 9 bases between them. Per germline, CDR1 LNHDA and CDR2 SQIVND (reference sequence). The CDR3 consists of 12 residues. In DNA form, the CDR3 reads TGTGCCAGTAGTATCGCCGCGGGGACCCAGTACTTC. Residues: CASSIAAGTQYF. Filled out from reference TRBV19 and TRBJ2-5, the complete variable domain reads DGGITQSPKYLFRKEGQNVTLSCEQNLNHDAMYWYRQDPGQGLRLIYYSQIVNDFQKGDIAEGYSVSREKKESFPLTVTSAQKNPTAFYLCASSIAAGTQYFGPGTRLLVL.

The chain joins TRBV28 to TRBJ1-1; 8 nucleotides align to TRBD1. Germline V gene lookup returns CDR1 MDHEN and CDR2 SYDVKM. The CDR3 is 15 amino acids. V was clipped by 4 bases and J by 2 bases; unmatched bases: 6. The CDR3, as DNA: TGTGCCAGCAGTTCGGCGGGACAGGCAAACACTGAAGCTTTCTTT. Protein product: CASSSAGQANTEAFF.

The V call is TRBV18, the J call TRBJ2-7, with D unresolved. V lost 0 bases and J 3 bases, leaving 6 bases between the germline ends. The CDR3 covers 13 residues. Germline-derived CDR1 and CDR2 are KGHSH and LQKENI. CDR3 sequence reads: CASSPPGDYEQYF. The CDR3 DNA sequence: TGTGCCAGCTCACCACCCGGAGACTACGAGCAGTACTTC.

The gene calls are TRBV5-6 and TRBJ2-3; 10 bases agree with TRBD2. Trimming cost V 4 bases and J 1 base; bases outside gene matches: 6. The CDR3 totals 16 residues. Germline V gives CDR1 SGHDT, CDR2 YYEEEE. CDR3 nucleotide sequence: TGTGCCAGCAGCCTCCGGACTAGCGGAGGCACAGATACGCAGTATTTT. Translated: CASSLRTSGGTDTQYF.

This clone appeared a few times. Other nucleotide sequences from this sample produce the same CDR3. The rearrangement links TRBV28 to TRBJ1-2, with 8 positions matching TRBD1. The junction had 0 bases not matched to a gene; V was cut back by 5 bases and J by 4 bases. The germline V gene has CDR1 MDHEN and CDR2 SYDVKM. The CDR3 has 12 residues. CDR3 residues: CASSGTGYGYTF. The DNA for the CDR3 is TGTGCCAGCAGTGGGACAGGCTATGGCTACACCTTC.

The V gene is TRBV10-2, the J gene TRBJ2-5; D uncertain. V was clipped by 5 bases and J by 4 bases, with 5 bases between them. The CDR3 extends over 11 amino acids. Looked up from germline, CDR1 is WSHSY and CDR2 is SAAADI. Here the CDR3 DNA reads TGCGCCAGCAGTCTCGGAGAGACCCAGTACTTC. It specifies CASSLGETQYF.

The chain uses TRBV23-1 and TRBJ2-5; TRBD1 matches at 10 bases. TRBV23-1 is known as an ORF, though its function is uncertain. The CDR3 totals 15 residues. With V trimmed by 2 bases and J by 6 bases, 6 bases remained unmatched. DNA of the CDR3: TGCGCCAGCAGTCAAAGGGGACAGGGGATTCAGACCCAGTACTTC. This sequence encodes CASSQRGQGIQTQYF.

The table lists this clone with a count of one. CDR3 DNA: TGTGCCAGCAGTTCCAGGACAGGGCTTCACTACGAGCAGTACTTC. Residues: CASSSRTGLHYEQYF. The V and J genes are TRBV28 and TRBJ2-7, with 8 nucleotides matching TRBD1. The trim removed 4 bases at V and 3 bases at J, leaving 8 bases unmatched. Germline CDR1 and CDR2: MDHEN and SYDVKM. This CDR3 has 15 amino acids.

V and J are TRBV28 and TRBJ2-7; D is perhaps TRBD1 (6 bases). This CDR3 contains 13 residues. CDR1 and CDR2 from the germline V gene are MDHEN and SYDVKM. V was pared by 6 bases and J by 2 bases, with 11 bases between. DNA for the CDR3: TGTGCCAGCAGCCGGGACACCCCCTACGAGCAGTACTTC. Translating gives CASSRDTPYEQYF.

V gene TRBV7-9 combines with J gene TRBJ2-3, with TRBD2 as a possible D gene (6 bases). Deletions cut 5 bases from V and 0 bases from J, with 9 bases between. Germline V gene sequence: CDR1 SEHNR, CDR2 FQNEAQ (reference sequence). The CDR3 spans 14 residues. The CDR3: CASSRGLSTDTQYF. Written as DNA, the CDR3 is TGTGCCAGCAGCCGGGGACTTAGCACAGATACGCAGTATTTT.